This TCR beta chain originates from a study of shared clonotypes between healthy human individuals. Study-level findings and limits: Clonotype sharing among donors likely depends on sequencing depth. The study found lower generation probabilities in non-shared clonotypes than in those shared by all four donors. Among a few donors, roughly 5.4% of naive CD4 clonotypes were found in common.

Nashville, Tennessee was home to all donors, each a Caucasian adult. Germline lookup yields CDR1 LNHDA and CDR2 SQIVND (reference sequence). V lost 3 bases and J 5 bases, leaving 13 bases between the germline ends. CDR3 size: 14 residues. TCRdb keeps only in-frame clones here, not all; method: immunoSEQ multiplex PCR. This table holds some 2,400,000 clones, about 94% found once. Concerning this clone: Antigen: not known.

The sequenced material came from naive CD4+ T cells sorted from blood. Subset noted: CD45RA+ positively selected. This chain joins TRBV19 and TRBJ1-1, with D possibly TRBD1 on 6 matching bases. This TCR was recovered from a man aged 18 to 29 in good health. The CDR3 bases are TGTGCCAGTAGTATCTCGACAGGCCCAACTGAAGCTTTCTTT. This sequence encodes CASSISTGPTEAFF.